The TCR beta chain under discussion was sequenced for a study of vaccination and CD4 T cells after COVID-19. Study as a whole: Overlapping spike peptides of SARS-CoV-2, HCoV-NL63, HCoV-OC43 and HCoV-229E were used, and cells were stimulated with them.

This clonotype was recorded only once. Antigen: not known. Treatment described: roughly 11-day PBMC culture with coronavirus spike peptide pools or control peptides (ViraFEST assay). Expanded clonotypes were found by TCR sequencing after peptide-pool stimulation (ViraFEST). CD4+ T cells that had been cultured provided DNA sequenced with the Oncomine TCR Beta short-read assay. TCRdb reprocessed the PCR reads with MiXCR, giving one entry per CDR3 protein. This table holds roughly 7,700 distinct CDR3 sequences, 60% found once. CDR3 size: 14 residues. Per the germline V gene, CDR1 is SNHLY and CDR2 is FYNNEI. The trim removed 6 bases at V and 7 bases at J, leaving 6 bases unmatched.

V and J are TRBV2 and TRBJ1-4; 9 bases align to TRBD1. The TCR comes from a human donor who had recovered from COVID-19. The sequencing input was CD4+ T cells from blood, cultured in vitro. The CDR3 reads CASRPGQGGEKLFF. In DNA, the CDR3 is TGTGCCAGCAGACCGGGACAGGGTGGTGAAAAACTGTTTTTT.